The 27 T cell receptor beta chains presented below share a single source sample, sequenced in a study of T cell responses to AZD1222 COVID-19 vaccine. Assay: immunoSEQ multiplex PCR; the TCRdb copy retains only in-frame clones and omits some. Here the sample spans about 73,000 clones, 90% being singletons. Sample: peripheral blood, taken 28 days after the second AZD1222 dose. The receptors originated from an adult who received the AZD1222 COVID-19 vaccine.

The rearrangement uses TRBV19 and TRBJ1-1, with 7 bases lining up with TRBD1. The length of the CDR3 is 15 residues. After removal of 3 bases from V and 0 bases from J, the junction contained 4 bases not matched to a gene. Germline CDR1 and CDR2: LNHDA and SQIVND (reference sequence). The CDR3 here is CASSISGTVNTEAFF. Here the CDR3 DNA reads TGTGCCAGTAGTATTTCCGGGACAGTGAACACTGAAGCTTTCTTT.

The sample holds one count of this clone. The chain recombines TRBV28 with TRBJ1-1, with no clear D. Trimming left V 11 bases short and J 1 base short, with 14 bases between. Germline V gene sequence: CDR1 MDHEN, CDR2 SYDVKM. CDR3 length: 13 amino acids. The CDR3 region is CALRGLSNTEAFF. For the CDR3, the DNA is TGTGCCCTACGGGGTTTGTCGAACACTGAAGCTTTCTTT.

The chain couples TRBV6-2 or TRBV6-3 to TRBJ2-3, with D maybe TRBD1 (6 bases). CDR1 is MNHEY, CDR2 SVGEGT, per germline. This CDR3 comprises 12 residues. The germline V and J ends were trimmed by 5 bases and 10 bases, with 13 bases remaining between them. This CDR3 is CASSGGPRAQYF. CDR3 DNA sequence: TGTGCCAGCAGTGGGGGCCCGAGGGCGCAGTATTTT.

The chain joins TRBV6-5 to TRBJ2-7; the match to TRBD1 covers 7 bases. The junction had 6 bases not matched to a gene; V was cut back by 2 bases and J by 2 bases. CDR1 is MNHEY, CDR2 SVGAGI, per germline. The CDR3 is 15 residues long. This CDR3 is CASSYARDSTYEQYF. The CDR3 DNA follows: TGTGCCAGCAGTTACGCCCGGGACAGCACCTACGAGCAGTACTTC.

The CDR3 is CASRHPAVNTEAFF. DNA of the CDR3: TGTGCCAGCAGGCACCCGGCCGTGAACACTGAAGCTTTCTTT. The chain is built from TRBV28 and TRBJ1-1; D uncertain. V lost 6 bases and J lost 0, with 11 bases in between. Germline V gene data show CDR1 as MDHEN and CDR2 as SYDVKM. This CDR3 contains 14 residues. The variable domain in full, with the rest retrieved from reference TRBV28 and TRBJ1-1, is DVKVTQSSRYLVKRTGEKVFLECVQDMDHENMFWYRQDPGLGLRLIYFSYDVKMKEKGDIPEGYSVSREKKERFSLILESASTNQTSMYLCASRHPAVNTEAFFGQGTRLTVV.

V and J are TRBV2 and TRBJ2-7; tentatively, D is TRBD1 (6 bases). Germline values: CDR1 SNHLY, CDR2 FYNNEI. V dropped 6 bases and J dropped 2 bases, with 8 bases sitting between them. The CDR3 consists of 12 residues. CDR3 residues: CASRGATYEQYF. DNA for the CDR3: TGTGCCAGCAGGGGGGCCACCTACGAGCAGTACTTC.

V usage is TRBV9 and J usage is TRBJ1-2; no clear D. V dropped 4 bases and J dropped 4 bases, with 14 bases sitting between them. This CDR3 is 14 amino acids long. CDR1 and CDR2 from the germline V gene are SGDLS and YYNGEE. In DNA form, the CDR3 reads TGTGCCAGCAGCCCCGCTCACACCCTCTATGGCTACACCTTC. Encoded protein: CASSPAHTLYGYTF.

The rearrangement joins TRBV5-1 to TRBJ2-3; perhaps D is TRBD1 or TRBD2 (6 bases each). The CDR3 consists of 16 residues. Per the germline V gene, CDR1 is SGHRS and CDR2 is YFSETQ. The germline V and J ends were trimmed by 5 bases and 2 bases, with 18 bases remaining between them. CDR3 in amino acids: CASRGGPVRVTDTQYF. The CDR3 nucleotides read TGCGCCAGCAGGGGGGGCCCGGTGAGGGTCACAGATACGCAGTATTTT.

The rearrangement joins TRBV7-2 to TRBJ2-3; 7 positions match TRBD2. There are 17 residues in the CDR3. CDR1 is SGHTA, CDR2 FQGNSA, per germline. After removal of 6 bases from V and 1 base from J, the junction contained 13 bases not matched to a gene. CDR3 region: CASRPPWAGVRTDTQYF. In DNA form, the CDR3 reads TGTGCCAGCAGACCACCGTGGGCGGGGGTTCGCACAGATACGCAGTATTTT.

The CDR3: CASSYGDRGTYGYTF. The CDR3 DNA follows: TGTGCCAGCAGTTACGGGGACAGGGGAACCTATGGCTACACCTTC. The V and J genes are TRBV6-5 and TRBJ1-2, with TRBD1 identical over 10 bases. Germline assignment: CDR1 MNHEY and CDR2 SVGAGI. The V and J ends lost 2 bases and 4 bases, in that order; junction bases with no gene match: 4. This CDR3 spans 15 amino acids.

The chain joins TRBV9 to TRBJ2-7; D is possibly TRBD1 (7 bases). The CDR3 loop spans 16 amino acids. With 4 bases removed from V and 0 bases from J, the gap between germline ends came to 17 bases. Per germline, CDR1 SGDLS and CDR2 YYNGEE. CDR3 residues: CASSPWQGDSSYEQYF. In nucleotides, the CDR3 is TGTGCCAGCAGCCCTTGGCAGGGGGACTCCTCCTACGAGCAGTACTTC.

The gene calls are TRBV21-1 and TRBJ1-4; the table's D call, TRBD1, was not checked against the DNA. TRBV21-1 is tagged as a pseudogene. The CDR3 consists of 16 residues. DNA of the CDR3: TGTGCCAGCAGCAGACAAAAAGACAGGAAAAATGAAAAACTGTTTTTT. Translated: CASSRQKDRKNEKLFF.

This CDR3 reads CASSLDSGNQPQHF. CDR3 nucleotides: TGTGCCAGCAGTTTGGACAGTGGCAATCAGCCCCAGCATTTT. The rearrangement links TRBV28 to TRBJ1-5, with a weak D call TRBD1 (6 bases). Germline V lookup: CDR1 MDHEN, CDR2 SYDVKM. This CDR3 is 14 amino acids long. The ends were cut back, 3 bases at V and 2 bases at J, with 8 bases in the middle.

This chain links TRBV19 with TRBJ2-7, with 11 bases lining up with TRBD1. The germline CDR1 and CDR2 sequences are LNHDA and SQIVND (reference sequence). The CDR3 loop spans 15 amino acids. Trimming at V came to 4 bases and at J to 2 bases, leaving 4 bases not matched to a gene. CDR3 coding DNA: TGTGCCAGTAGTACCACGGACAGGGGGCCCTACGAGCAGTACTTC. It is translated as CASSTTDRGPYEQYF. Full variable domain (outside the CDR3, taken from reference TRBV19 and TRBJ2-7): DGGITQSPKYLFRKEGQNVTLSCEQNLNHDAMYWYRQDPGQGLRLIYYSQIVNDFQKGDIAEGYSVSREKKESFPLTVTSAQKNPTAFYLCASSTTDRGPYEQYFGPGTRLTVT.

V and J are TRBV7-6 and TRBJ2-7; D gene ambiguous. The CDR3 has 16 amino acids. Germline CDR1 SGHVS, CDR2 FNYEAQ. The V and J ends lost 5 bases and 6 bases respectively, with 23 bases between them. The CDR3 sequence: CASSAHWGRVEGEQYF. The CDR3 DNA sequence: TGTGCCAGCAGCGCCCACTGGGGTAGAGTTGAAGGCGAGCAGTACTTC.

This rearrangement joins TRBV24-1 to TRBJ2-3; 10 positions match TRBD1. Germline V gene lookup returns CDR1 KGHDR and CDR2 SFDVKD. The CDR3 covers 17 residues. Germline trimming cut 4 bases from V and 0 bases from J; bases unmatched to any gene: 6. CDR3 sequence: CATSDLGGQGSTDTQYF. CDR3 DNA: TGTGCCACCAGTGACCTCGGGGGACAGGGGAGCACAGATACGCAGTATTTT.

The rearrangement uses TRBV6-5 and TRBJ1-5; D is undetermined. Germline V gene sequence: CDR1 MNHEY, CDR2 SVGAGI. The germline V and J ends were trimmed by 7 bases and 5 bases, with 12 bases remaining between them. The CDR3 runs to 13 residues. CDR3: CASNKDGDQPQHF. CDR3 bases: TGTGCCAGCAATAAGGACGGGGATCAGCCCCAGCATTTT.

The chain joins TRBV27 to TRBJ2-7; TRBD1 aligns across 7 bases. The CDR3 runs to 14 residues. The V and J ends lost 6 bases and 3 bases, in that order; junction bases with no gene match: 8. Germline-derived CDR1 and CDR2 are MNHEY and SMNVEV (reference sequence). The CDR3 here is CASRSTGLGYEQYF. CDR3 coding DNA: TGTGCCAGCAGATCGACAGGGCTGGGCTACGAGCAGTACTTC.

J is TRBJ1-4 and V is TRBV6-5; a possible D gene is TRBD1 (5 bases). Trimming left V 6 bases short and J 5 bases short, with 16 bases between. The CDR3 runs 15 residues. In germline, CDR1 is MNHEY, CDR2 SVGAGI. CDR3 sequence (DNA): TGTGCCAGCAGCATAGGGAAGAGGGGCAATGAAAAACTGTTTTTT. This codes for CASSIGKRGNEKLFF.

The chain is built from TRBV6-6 and TRBJ1-1; D is ambiguous. The CDR3 totals 14 residues. Trimming stripped 7 bases from V and 5 bases from J, with 17 bases between. Germline V gene lookup returns CDR1 MNHNY and CDR2 SVGAGI (reference sequence). CDR3 in DNA: TGTGCCAGCACCTCACACCAAAGTGGGACTGAAGCTTTCTTT. Translated, it gives CASTSHQSGTEAFF.

This chain connects TRBV6-5 to TRBJ1-2; no clear D. The CDR3 is made up of 12 amino acids. Germline V gene data show CDR1 as MNHEY and CDR2 as SVGAGI. The V gene lost 6 bases and the J gene lost 7 bases, with 12 bases spanning the gap. The CDR3 is CASSRDYFGYTF. The CDR3 DNA follows: TGTGCCAGCAGCCGGGATTACTTTGGCTACACCTTC.

The rearrangement uses TRBV15 and TRBJ2-4; D is ambiguous. The germline gives CDR1 LNHNV, CDR2 YYDKDF (reference sequence). The length of the CDR3 is 16 residues. Trimming left V 0 bases short and J 0 bases short, with 9 bases between. CDR3 nucleotides: TGTGCCACCAGCAGAGATGGGCAGCTAGCCAAAAACATTCAGTACTTC. Translated: CATSRDGQLAKNIQYF.

The chain carries TRBV14 and TRBJ1-1; D remains ambiguous. Germline CDR1 and CDR2: SGHDN and FVKESK. The germline V and J ends were trimmed by 0 bases and 4 bases, with 18 bases remaining between them. The CDR3 totals 17 residues. CDR3 bases: TGTGCCAGCAGCCAAGAACTTGTACTCCGTTACGGCACTGAAGCTTTCTTT. Translating it yields CASSQELVLRYGTEAFF.

The chain joins TRBV12-3 or TRBV12-4 to TRBJ2-1; TRBD1 matches at 10 bases. The V gene end was trimmed by 7 bases and the J gene end by 10 bases; junction bases not matched to a gene: 7. The CDR3 extends over 13 amino acids. CDR3 sequence reads: CASNQGQGEEQFF. CDR3 in DNA: TGTGCCAGCAATCAAGGACAGGGGGAAGAGCAGTTCTTC.

V usage is TRBV5-4 and J usage is TRBJ1-2, with D maybe TRBD1 (6 bases). The CDR3 consists of 13 residues. The germline V and J ends were trimmed by 5 bases and 4 bases, with 12 bases remaining between them. Germline CDR1 is SGHNT and CDR2 is YYREEE (reference sequence). CDR3 in DNA: TGTGCCAGCAGTTACGACAGGCTCTATGGCTACACCTTC. Amino acid sequence: CASSYDRLYGYTF. The full variable domain, in which reference TRBV5-4 and TRBJ1-2 provide the parts outside the CDR3, is ETGVTQSPTHLIKTRGQQVTLRCSSQSGHNTVSWYQQALGQGPQFIFQYYREEENGRGNFPPRFSGLQFPNYSSELNVNALELDDSALYLCASSYDRLYGYTFGSGTRLTVV.

The V and J genes are TRBV28 and TRBJ2-7, with D hard to call. Deletions cut 6 bases from V and 2 bases from J, with 11 bases between. The germline gives CDR1 MDHEN, CDR2 SYDVKM. This CDR3 spans 13 amino acids. The CDR3: CASRNSHPYEQYF. The CDR3 DNA follows: TGTGCCAGCAGAAACAGCCATCCCTACGAGCAGTACTTC.

This chain links TRBV7-2 with TRBJ1-5; D ambiguous. The ends were cut back, 0 bases at V and 0 bases at J, with 15 bases in the middle. Germline V gives CDR1 SGHTA, CDR2 FQGNSA. CDR3 size: 18 residues. Here the CDR3 DNA reads TGTGCCAGCAGCTTAGCATCGGGGTCCCAATATAGCAATCAGCCCCAGCATTTT. Translating gives CASSLASGSQYSNQPQHF.